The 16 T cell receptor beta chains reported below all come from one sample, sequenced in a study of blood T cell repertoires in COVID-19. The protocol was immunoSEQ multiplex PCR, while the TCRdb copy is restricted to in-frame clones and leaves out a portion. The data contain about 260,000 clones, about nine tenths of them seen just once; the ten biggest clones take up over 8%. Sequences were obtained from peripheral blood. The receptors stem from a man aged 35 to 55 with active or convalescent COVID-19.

The chain's CDR3 is CSVVVRLEPGSNEKLFF. DNA of the CDR3: TGCAGCGTTGTGGTCCGACTCGAACCGGGGTCTAATGAAAAACTGTTTTTT. This rearrangement joins TRBV29-1 to TRBJ1-4; D is unresolved. Germline lookup yields CDR1 SQVTM and CDR2 ANQGSEA. There are 17 residues in the CDR3. With 4 bases removed from V and 3 bases from J, the gap between germline ends came to 21 bases.

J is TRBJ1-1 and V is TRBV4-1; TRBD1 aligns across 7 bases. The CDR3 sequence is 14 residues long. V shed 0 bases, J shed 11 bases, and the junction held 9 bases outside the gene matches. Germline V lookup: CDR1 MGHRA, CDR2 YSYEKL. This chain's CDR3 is CASSQDPLTGEAFF. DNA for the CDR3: TGCGCCAGCAGCCAAGATCCATTAACAGGGGAGGCTTTCTTT.

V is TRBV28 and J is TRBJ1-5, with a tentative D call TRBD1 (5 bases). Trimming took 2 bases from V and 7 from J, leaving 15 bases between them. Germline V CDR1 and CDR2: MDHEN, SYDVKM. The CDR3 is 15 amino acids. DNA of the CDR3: TGTGCCAGCAGTTTACACCCCCCGGGGGTCCAGCCCCAGCATTTT. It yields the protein CASSLHPPGVQPQHF.

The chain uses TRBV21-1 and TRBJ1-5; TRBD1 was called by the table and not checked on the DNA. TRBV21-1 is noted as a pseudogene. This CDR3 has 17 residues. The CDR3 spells CASSKEGGIGSNQPQHF. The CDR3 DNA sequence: TGTGCCAGCAGCAAAGAAGGGGGTATTGGCAGCAATCAGCCCCAGCATTTT.

CDR3 in amino acids: CASLLANTGELFF. Here the CDR3 DNA reads TGTGCCAGCCTACTAGCGAACACCGGGGAGCTGTTTTTT. This sequence joins TRBV11-3 and TRBJ2-2, with D perhaps TRBD2 (5 bases). The germline V gene encodes CDR1 SGHNT and CDR2 YENEEA. Trimming took 8 bases from V and 0 from J, leaving 7 bases between them. CDR3 length: 13 residues.

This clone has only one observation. CDR3 region: CASSSPNQPQHF. CDR3 sequence (DNA): TGTGCCAGCAGTTCTCCTAATCAGCCCCAGCATTTT. The rearrangement links TRBV28 to TRBJ1-5; no clear D. This CDR3 comprises 12 residues. Germline V CDR1 and CDR2: MDHEN, SYDVKM. Trimming took 4 bases from V and 4 from J, leaving 5 bases between them.

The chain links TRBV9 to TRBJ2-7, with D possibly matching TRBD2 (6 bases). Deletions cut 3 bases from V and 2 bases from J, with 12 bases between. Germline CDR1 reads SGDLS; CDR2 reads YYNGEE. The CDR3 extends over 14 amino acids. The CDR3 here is CASSAGSKPYEQYF. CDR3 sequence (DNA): TGTGCCAGCAGCGCCGGGAGCAAACCCTACGAGCAGTACTTC.

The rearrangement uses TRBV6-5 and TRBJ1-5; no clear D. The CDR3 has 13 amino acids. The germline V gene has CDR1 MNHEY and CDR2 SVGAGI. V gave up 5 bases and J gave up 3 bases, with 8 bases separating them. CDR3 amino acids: CASSIRNNQPQHF. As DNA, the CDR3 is TGTGCCAGCAGTATCAGGAACAATCAGCCCCAGCATTTT.

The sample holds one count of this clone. CDR3 region: CASSLDRRGQPQHF. CDR3 bases: TGTGCCAGCAGCTTGGACAGGCGGGGTCAGCCCCAGCATTTT. The chain links TRBV3-1 (or the pseudogene TRBV3-2) to TRBJ1-5; 7 bases are shared with TRBD1. Looked up from germline, CDR1 is LGHDT and CDR2 is YNNKEL (reference sequence). CDR3 length: 14 residues. V dropped 5 bases and J dropped 6; count of bases not matched to a gene: 7.

The DNA of the CDR3 is TGCGCCAGCAGCCAGGGAGGGGGAAGATATGGCTACACCTTC. Translating it yields CASSQGGGRYGYTF. The chain uses TRBV4-1 and TRBJ1-2; possibly TRBD1 for D (6 bases). Germline values: CDR1 MGHRA, CDR2 YSYEKL. The CDR3 has 14 residues. Trimming pared 3 bases from V and 5 bases from J, leaving 13 bases between.

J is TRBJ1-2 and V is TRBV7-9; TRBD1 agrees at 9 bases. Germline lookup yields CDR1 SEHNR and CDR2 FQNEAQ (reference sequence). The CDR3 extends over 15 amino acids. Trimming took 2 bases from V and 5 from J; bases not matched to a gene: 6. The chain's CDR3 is CASSLFRDRGYGYTF. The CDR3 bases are TGTGCCAGCAGCTTATTCCGTGACAGGGGGTATGGCTACACCTTC. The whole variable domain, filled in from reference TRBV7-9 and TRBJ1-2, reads DTGVSQNPRHKITKRGQNVTFRCDPISEHNRLYWYRQTLGQGPEFLTYFQNEAQLEKSRLLSDRFSAERPKGSFSTLEIQRTEQGDSAMYLCASSLFRDRGYGYTFGSGTRLTVV.

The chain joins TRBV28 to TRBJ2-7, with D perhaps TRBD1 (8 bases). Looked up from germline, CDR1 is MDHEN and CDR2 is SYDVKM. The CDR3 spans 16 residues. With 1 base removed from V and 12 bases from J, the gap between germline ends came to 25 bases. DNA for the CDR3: TGTGCCAGCAGTTTATATGACAGGGGACTACAAGAAGGTCTGTACTTC. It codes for CASSLYDRGLQEGLYF.

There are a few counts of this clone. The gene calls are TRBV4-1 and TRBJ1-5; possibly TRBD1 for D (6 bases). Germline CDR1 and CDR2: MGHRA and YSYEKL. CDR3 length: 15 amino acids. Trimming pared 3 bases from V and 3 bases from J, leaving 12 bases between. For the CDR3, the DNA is TGCGCCAGCAGCCATCCGGACAGATCCAATCAGCCCCAGCATTTT. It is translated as CASSHPDRSNQPQHF.

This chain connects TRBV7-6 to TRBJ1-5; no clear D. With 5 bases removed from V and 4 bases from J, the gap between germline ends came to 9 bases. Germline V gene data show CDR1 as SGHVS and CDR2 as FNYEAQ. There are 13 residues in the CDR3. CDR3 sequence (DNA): TGTGCCAGCAGCCGGAGCGGGAATCAGCCCCAGCATTTT. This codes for CASSRSGNQPQHF.

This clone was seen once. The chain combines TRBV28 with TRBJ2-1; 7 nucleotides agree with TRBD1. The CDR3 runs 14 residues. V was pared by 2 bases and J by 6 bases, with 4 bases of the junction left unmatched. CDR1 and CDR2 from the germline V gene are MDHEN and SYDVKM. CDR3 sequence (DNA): TGTGCCAGCAGTTTAAGGGGGCGCGTCAATGAGCAGTTCTTC. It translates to CASSLRGRVNEQFF. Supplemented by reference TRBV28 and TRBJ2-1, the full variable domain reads DVKVTQSSRYLVKRTGEKVFLECVQDMDHENMFWYRQDPGLGLRLIYFSYDVKMKEKGDIPEGYSVSREKKERFSLILESASTNQTSMYLCASSLRGRVNEQFFGPGTRLTVL.

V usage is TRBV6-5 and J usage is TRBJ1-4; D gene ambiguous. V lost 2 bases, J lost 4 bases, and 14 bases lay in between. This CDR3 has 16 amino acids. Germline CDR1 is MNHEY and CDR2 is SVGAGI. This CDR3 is CASSYSHPQNNEKLFF. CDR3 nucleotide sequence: TGTGCCAGCAGTTACAGTCACCCCCAGAATAATGAAAAACTGTTTTTT.